This T cell receptor (beta chain) derives from a study of regulatory T cells in long-lasting Graves disease. This clonotype appeared a few times. Its cognate antigen is unknown. Study-level results: Limited sample numbers may have lowered accuracy. A greater number of public clonotypes (2,741) was shared by persistent patients than by new patients (over 900). Newly diagnosed Graves' patients had higher TCR diversity than persistent ones.

Arm-PCR with iRepertoire HTBI primers amplified the CDR3 regions for these TCR beta libraries. TCRdb re-derived calls from the multiplex PCR reads in MiXCR, one entry per CDR3 protein. In the table there are about 470,000 distinct CDR3 sequences, under 25% of which are singletons. The CDR3 covers 16 residues. V gave up 2 bases and J gave up 0 bases, with 11 bases separating them. Germline V CDR1 and CDR2: SGDLS, YYNGEE. Time point here: persistent/refractory GD, antithyroid drugs over 5 years with positive TRAb. PBMC-extracted RNA yielded the TCR library. American Thyroid Association guidelines were used to diagnose Graves' disease.

The chain recombines TRBV9 with TRBJ2-2, with D possibly called TRBD1 or TRBD2 (5 bases each). The receptor was isolated from a female donor with Graves disease. Sequences were derived from peripheral blood mononuclear cells (PBMCs), sampled when the disease was refractory, from a patient treated with antithyroid drugs. The CDR3 region is CASSVSGAPNTGELFF. CDR3 coding DNA: TGTGCCAGCAGCGTCTCCGGGGCCCCGAACACCGGGGAGCTGTTTTTT.